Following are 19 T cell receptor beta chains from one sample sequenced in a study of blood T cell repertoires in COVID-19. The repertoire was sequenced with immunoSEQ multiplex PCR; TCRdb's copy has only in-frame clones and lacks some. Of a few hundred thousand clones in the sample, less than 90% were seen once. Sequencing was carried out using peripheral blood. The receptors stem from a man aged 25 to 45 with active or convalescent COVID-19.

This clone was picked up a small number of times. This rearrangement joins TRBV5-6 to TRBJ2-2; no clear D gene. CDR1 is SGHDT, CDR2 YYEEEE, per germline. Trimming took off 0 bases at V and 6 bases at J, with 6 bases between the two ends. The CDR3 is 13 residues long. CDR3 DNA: TGTGCCAGCAGCTTGGTAATATCCGGGGAGCTGTTTTTT. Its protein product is CASSLVISGELFF.

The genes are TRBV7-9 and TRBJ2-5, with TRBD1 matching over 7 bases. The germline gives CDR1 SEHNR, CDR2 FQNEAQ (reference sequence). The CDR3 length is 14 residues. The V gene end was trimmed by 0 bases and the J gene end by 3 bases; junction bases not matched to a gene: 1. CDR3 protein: CASSLAGQKETQYF. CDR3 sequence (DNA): TGTGCCAGCAGCTTAGCGGGACAGAAAGAGACCCAGTACTTC.

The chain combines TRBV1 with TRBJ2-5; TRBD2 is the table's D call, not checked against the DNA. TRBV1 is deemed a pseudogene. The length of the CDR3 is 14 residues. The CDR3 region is CTSSQAEIQETQYF. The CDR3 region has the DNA TGCACCAGCAGCCAGGCGGAGATACAAGAGACCCAGTACTTC.

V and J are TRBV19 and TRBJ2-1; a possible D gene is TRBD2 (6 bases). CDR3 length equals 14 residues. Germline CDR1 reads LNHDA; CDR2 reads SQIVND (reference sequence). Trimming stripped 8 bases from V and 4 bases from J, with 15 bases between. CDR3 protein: CASSGLPLYNEQFF. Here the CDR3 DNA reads TGTGCCAGTTCGGGACTCCCCCTATACAATGAGCAGTTCTTC.

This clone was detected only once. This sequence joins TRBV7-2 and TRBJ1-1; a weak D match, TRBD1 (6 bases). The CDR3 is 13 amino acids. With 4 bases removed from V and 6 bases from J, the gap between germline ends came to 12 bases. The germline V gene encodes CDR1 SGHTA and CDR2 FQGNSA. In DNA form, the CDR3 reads TGTGCCAGCAGCTCAAGACAGGCTTCTGAAGCTTTCTTT. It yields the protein CASSSRQASEAFF.

CDR3 loop: CASSQGVQGIYGYTF. The CDR3 DNA follows: TGTGCCAGCAGCCAAGGAGTTCAGGGGATCTATGGCTACACCTTC. The chain has TRBV4-2 and TRBJ1-2, with D tentatively TRBD1 (6 bases). The length of the CDR3 is 15 residues. Germline V gene lookup returns CDR1 LGHNA and CDR2 YNFKEQ. Deletions cut 1 base from V and 4 bases from J, with 13 bases between.

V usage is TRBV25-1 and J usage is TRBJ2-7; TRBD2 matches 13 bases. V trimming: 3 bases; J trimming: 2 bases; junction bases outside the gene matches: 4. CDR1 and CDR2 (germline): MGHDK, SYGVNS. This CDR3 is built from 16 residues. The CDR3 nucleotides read TGTGCCAGCAGTGACCGACTAGCGGGGGGCACCTACGAGCAGTACTTC. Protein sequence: CASSDRLAGGTYEQYF.

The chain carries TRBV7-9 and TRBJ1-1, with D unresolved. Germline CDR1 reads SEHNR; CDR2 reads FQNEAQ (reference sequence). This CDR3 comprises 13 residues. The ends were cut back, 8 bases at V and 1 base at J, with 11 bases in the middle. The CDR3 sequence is CASLGVRNTEAFF. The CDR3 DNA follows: TGTGCCAGCTTGGGAGTTCGGAACACTGAAGCTTTCTTT.

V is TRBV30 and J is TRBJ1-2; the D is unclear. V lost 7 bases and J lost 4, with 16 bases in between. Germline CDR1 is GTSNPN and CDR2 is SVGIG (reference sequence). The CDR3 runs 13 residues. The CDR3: CAYTRSLSYGYTF. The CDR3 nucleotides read TGTGCCTACACGAGGTCGTTGAGCTATGGCTACACCTTC.

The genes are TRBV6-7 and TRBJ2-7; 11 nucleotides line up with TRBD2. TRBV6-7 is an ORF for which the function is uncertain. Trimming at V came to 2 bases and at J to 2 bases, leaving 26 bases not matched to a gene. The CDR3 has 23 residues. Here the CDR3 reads CASSYSRVSGGANRDLLPYEQYF. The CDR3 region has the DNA TGTGCCAGCAGTTACAGTCGCGTTAGCGGGGGGGCCAACCGCGATCTCCTTCCCTACGAGCAGTACTTC.

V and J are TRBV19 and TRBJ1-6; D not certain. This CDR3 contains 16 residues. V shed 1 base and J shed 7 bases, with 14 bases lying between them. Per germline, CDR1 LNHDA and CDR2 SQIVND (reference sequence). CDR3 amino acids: CASSIGPGPINSPLHF. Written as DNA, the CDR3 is TGTGCCAGTAGTATAGGCCCTGGGCCCATAAATTCACCCCTCCACTTT. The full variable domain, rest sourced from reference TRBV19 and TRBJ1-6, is DGGITQSPKYLFRKEGQNVTLSCEQNLNHDAMYWYRQDPGQGLRLIYYSQIVNDFQKGDIAEGYSVSREKKESFPLTVTSAQKNPTAFYLCASSIGPGPINSPLHFGNGTRLTVT.

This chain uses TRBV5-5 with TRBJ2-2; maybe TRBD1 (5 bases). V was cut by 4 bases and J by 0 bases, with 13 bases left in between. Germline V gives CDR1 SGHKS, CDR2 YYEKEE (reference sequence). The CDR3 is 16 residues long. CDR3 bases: TGTGCCAGCAGCCCCTACCAGGGAACGAACACCGGGGAGCTGTTTTTT. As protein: CASSPYQGTNTGELFF.

The CDR3 reads CAWSVLVGPSGGYTF. The CDR3 DNA reads as TGTGCCTGGAGTGTACTAGTAGGCCCCTCGGGAGGCTACACCTTC. The chain recombines TRBV30 with TRBJ1-2; unclear D gene. CDR3 length: 15 residues. V was pared by 0 bases and J by 8 bases, with 19 bases between. Germline CDR1 GTSNPN, CDR2 SVGIG (reference sequence).

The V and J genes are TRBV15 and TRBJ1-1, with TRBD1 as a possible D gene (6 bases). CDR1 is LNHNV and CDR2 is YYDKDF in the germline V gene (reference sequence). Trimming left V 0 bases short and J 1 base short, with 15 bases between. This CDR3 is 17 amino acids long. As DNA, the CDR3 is TGTGCCACCAGCAGAGATTCGGACAGCCGAAAGAACACTGAAGCTTTCTTT. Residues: CATSRDSDSRKNTEAFF.

CDR3 sequence (DNA): TGTGCCAGCAGTGAATTTAGCGAGTGGGGCTACACCTTC. Translating gives CASSEFSEWGYTF. This chain uses TRBV25-1 with TRBJ1-2; D is uncertain. Germline V gene sequence: CDR1 MGHDK, CDR2 SYGVNS. V dropped 1 base and J dropped 8 bases, with 11 bases sitting between them. The CDR3 has 13 residues.

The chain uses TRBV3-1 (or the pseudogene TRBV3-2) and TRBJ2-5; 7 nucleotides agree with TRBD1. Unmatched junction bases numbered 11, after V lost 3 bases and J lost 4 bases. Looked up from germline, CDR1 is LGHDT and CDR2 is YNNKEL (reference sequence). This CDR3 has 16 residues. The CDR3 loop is CASSHDRDRVLETQYF. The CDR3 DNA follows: TGTGCCAGCAGCCACGACAGGGACCGCGTTCTAGAGACCCAGTACTTC.

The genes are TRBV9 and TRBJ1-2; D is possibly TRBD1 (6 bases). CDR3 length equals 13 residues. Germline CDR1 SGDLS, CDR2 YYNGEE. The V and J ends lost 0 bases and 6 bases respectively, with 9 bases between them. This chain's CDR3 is CASSVDRVDGYTF. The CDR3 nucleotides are TGTGCCAGCAGCGTAGACAGGGTTGATGGCTACACCTTC.

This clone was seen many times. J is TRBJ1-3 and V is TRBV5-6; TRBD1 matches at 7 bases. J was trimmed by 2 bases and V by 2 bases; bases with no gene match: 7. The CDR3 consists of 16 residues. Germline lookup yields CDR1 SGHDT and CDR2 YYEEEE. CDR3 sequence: CASSLTYQGAGNTIYF. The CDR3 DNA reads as TGTGCCAGCAGCTTAACGTATCAGGGGGCTGGAAACACCATATATTTT.

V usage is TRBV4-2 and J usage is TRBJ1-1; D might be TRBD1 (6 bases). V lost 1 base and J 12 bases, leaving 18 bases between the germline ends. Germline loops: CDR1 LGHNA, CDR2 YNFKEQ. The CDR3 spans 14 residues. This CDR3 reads CASSQGLQGIDSFF. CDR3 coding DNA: TGTGCCAGCAGCCAAGGATTGCAGGGGATCGATTCTTTCTTT.